The sequence of this TCR beta chain was determined in a study of cytomegalovirus exposure and HLA in healthy donors. V lost 4 bases, J lost 1 base, and 3 bases stayed unmatched. This CDR3 region has 15 residues. Germline CDR1 is LNHDA and CDR2 is SQIVND (reference sequence). 60 Vbeta and 13 Jbeta primers were used in PCR. TCRdb's table, derived via immunoSEQ multiplex PCR, lists solely in-frame clones and lacks some. In the table there are some 130,000 clones, 83% of which are singletons. Donors had nominal health at sampling but likely had unrecorded immune exposures. What was sequenced was PBMCs. The receptor comes from a man aged 35-49 years in good health and CMV-seronegative. J is TRBJ2-1 and V is TRBV19; 8 bases match TRBD2. The CDR3 protein is CASSTPGGSYNEQFF. CDR3 in DNA: TGTGCCAGTAGTACCCCGGGGGGGTCCTACAATGAGCAGTTCTTC.